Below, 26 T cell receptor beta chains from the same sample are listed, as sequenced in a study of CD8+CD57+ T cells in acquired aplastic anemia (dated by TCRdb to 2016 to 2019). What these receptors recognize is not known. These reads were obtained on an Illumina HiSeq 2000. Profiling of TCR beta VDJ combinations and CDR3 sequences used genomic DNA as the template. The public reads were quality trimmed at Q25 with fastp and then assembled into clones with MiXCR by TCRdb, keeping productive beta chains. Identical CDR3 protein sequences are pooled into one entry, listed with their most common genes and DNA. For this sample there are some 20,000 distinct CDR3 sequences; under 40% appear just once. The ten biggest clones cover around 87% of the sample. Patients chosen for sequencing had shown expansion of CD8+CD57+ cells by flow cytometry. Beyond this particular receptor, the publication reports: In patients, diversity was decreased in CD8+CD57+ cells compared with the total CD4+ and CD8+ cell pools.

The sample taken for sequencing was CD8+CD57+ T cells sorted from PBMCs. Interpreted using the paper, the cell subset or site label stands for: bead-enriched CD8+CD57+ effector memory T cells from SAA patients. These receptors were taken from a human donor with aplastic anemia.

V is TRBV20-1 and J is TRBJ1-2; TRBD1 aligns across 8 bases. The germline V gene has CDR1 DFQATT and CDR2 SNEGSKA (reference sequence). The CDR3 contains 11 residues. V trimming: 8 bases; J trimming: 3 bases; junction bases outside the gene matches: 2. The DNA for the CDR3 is TGCAGTTCGGGACAGGACTATGGCTACACCTTC. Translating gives CSSGQDYGYTF.

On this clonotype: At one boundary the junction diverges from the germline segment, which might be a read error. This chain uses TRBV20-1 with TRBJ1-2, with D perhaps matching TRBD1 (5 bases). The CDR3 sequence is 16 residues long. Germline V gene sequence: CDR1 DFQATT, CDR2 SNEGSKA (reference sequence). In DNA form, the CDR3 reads TGCAGTGCTAGAATGACAGACCTCATTGATAACTATGGCTACGCCTTC. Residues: CSARMTDLIDNYGYAF.

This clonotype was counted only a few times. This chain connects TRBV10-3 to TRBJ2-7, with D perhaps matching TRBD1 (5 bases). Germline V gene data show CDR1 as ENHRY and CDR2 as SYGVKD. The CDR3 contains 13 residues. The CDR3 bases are TGTGCCAGCAGTGATAAAGGGGCCGACGAGCAGTACGTC. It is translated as CASSDKGADEQYV.

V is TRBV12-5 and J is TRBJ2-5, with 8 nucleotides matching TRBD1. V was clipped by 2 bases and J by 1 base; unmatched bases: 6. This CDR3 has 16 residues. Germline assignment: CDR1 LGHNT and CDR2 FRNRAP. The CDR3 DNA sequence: TGTGCTAGTGGTTTGTGGACAGGGCTCCCCCAAGAGACCCAGTACTTC. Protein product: CASGLWTGLPQETQYF.

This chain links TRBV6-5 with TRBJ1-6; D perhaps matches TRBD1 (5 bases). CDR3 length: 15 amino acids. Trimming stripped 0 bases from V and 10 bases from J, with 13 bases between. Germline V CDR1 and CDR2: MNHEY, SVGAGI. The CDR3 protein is CASSYSSQAGSPLHF. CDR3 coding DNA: TGTGCCAGCAGTTACTCGTCACAGGCAGGCTCACCCCTCCACTTT.

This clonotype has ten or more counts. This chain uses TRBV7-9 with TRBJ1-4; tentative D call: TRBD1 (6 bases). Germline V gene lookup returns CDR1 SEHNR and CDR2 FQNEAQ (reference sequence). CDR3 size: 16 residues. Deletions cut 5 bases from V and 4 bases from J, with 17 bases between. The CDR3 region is CASSRRWGAGNEKLFF. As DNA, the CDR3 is TGTGCCAGCAGCCGACGGTGGGGGGCCGGTAATGAAAAACTGTTTTTT.

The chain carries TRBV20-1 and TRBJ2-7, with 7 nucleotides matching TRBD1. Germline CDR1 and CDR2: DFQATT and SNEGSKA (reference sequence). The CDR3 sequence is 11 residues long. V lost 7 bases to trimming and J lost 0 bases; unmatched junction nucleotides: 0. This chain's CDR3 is CSGDSSYEQYF. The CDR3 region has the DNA TGCAGTGGGGACAGCTCCTACGAGCAGTACTTC.

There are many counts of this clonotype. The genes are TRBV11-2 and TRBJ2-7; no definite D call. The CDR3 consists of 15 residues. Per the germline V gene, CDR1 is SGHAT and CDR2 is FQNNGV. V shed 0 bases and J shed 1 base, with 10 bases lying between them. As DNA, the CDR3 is TGTGCCAGCAGCTTAGATCGAGGAGATTCCTACGAGCAGTACTTC. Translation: CASSLDRGDSYEQYF. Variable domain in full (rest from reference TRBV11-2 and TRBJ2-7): EAGVAQSPRYKIIEKRQSVAFWCNPISGHATLYWYQQILGQGPKLLIQFQNNGVVDDSQLPKDRFSAERLKGVDSTLKIQPAKLEDSAVYLCASSLDRGDSYEQYFGPGTRLTVT.

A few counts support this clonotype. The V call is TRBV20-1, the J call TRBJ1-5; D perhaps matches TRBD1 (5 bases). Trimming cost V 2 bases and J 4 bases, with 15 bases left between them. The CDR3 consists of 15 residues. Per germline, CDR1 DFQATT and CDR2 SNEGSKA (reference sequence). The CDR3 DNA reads TGCAGTGCTAGAACCCGGGACGGAAGAAATCAGCCCCAGCATTTT. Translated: CSARTRDGRNQPQHF.

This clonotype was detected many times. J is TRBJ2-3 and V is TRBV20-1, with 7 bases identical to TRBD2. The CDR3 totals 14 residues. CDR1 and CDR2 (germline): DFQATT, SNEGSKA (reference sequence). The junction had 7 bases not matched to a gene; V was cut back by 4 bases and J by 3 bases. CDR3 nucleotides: TGCAGTGCTATGCTTGCTAGCGGAACAGATACGCAGTATTTT. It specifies CSAMLASGTDTQYF.

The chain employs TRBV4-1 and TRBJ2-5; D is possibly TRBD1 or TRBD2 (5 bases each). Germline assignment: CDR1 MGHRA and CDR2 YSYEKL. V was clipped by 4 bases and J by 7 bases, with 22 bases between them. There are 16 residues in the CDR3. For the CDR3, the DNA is TGCGCCAGCAGCCCGCCCCTAGGGACGCCCCAGGGGACCCAGTACTTC. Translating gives CASSPPLGTPQGTQYF.

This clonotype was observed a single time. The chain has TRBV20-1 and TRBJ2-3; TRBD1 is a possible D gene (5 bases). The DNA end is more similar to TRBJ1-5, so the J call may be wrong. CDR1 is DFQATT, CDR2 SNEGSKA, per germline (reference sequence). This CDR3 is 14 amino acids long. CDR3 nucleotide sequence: TGCAGTGCTTCCCTAGCGGGGGGTACAGATACGCAGCATTTT. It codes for CSASLAGGTDTQHF.

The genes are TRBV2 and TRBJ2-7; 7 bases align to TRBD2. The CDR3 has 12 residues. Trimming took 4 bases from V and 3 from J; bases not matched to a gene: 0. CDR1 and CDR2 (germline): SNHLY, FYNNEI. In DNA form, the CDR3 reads TGTGCCAGCAGTGGGACTAGCTACGAGCAGTACTTC. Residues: CASSGTSYEQYF.

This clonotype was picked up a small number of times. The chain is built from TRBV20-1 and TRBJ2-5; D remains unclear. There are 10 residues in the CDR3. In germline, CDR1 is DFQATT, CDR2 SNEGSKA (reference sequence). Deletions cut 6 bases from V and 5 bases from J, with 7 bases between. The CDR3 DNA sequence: TGCAGTGCGTTGGGGGAGACCCAGTACTTC. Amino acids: CSALGETQYF.

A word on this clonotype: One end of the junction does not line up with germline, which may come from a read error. CDR3 protein: CASSVQGNEQFF. The CDR3 DNA sequence: TGTGCCAGCAGCGTACAGGGTAATGAGCAGTTCTTT. V and J are TRBV9 and TRBJ2-1, with a possible D match to TRBD1 (5 bases). The CDR3 is made up of 12 amino acids. Germline values: CDR1 SGDLS, CDR2 YYNGEE.

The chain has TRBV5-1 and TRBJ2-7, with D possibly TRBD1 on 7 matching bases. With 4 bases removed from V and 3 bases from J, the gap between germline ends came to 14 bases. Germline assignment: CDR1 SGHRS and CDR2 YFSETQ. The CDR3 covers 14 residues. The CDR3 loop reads CASSPDRTNYEQYF. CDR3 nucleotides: TGCGCCAGCAGCCCGGACAGGACTAACTACGAGCAGTACTTC.

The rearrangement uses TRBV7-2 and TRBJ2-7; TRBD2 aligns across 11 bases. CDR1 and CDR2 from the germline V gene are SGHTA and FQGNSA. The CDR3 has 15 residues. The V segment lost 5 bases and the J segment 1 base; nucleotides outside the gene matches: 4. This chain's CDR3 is CASSVLAGESYEQYF. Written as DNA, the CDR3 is TGTGCCAGCAGCGTACTAGCGGGGGAGTCCTACGAGCAGTACTTC.

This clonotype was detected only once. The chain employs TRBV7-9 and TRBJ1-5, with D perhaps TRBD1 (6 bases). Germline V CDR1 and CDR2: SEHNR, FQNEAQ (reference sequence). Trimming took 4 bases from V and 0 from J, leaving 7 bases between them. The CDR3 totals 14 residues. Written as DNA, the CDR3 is TGTGCCAGCAGCTCACAGGGTAGCAATCAGCCCCAGCATTTT. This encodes CASSSQGSNQPQHF.

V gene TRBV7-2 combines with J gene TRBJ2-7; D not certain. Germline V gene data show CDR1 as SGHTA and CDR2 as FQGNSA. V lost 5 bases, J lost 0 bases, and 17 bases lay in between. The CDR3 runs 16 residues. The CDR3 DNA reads TGTGCCAGCAGCCCCTCCCGCGAGTGGGGCTCCTACGAGCAGTACTTC. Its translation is CASSPSREWGSYEQYF.

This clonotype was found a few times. DNA of the CDR3: TGTGCCAGCAGCTTTCGAGGCGTCAATTCACCCCTCCACTTT. It yields the protein CASSFRGVNSPLHF. The chain couples TRBV5-4 to TRBJ1-6; the D is unclear. The V gene's germline CDR1 is SGHNT and CDR2 YYREEE (reference sequence). CDR3 length equals 14 residues. Trimming stripped 2 bases from V and 7 bases from J, with 10 bases between.

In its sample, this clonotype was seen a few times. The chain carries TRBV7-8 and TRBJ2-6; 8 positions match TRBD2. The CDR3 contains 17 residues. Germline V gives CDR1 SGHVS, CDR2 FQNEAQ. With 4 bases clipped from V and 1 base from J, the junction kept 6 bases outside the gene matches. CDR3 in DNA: TGTGCCAGCAGCTCCTCGGGAGGGGGATCTGGGGCCAACGTCCTGACTTTC. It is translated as CASSSSGGGSGANVLTF.

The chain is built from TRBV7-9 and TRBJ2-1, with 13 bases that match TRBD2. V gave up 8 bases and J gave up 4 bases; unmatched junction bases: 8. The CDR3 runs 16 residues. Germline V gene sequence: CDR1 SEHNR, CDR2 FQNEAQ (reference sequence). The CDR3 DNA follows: TGTGCCAGCCGGCTCGAGGGACTAGCGGGATACAATGAGCAGTTCTTC. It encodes CASRLEGLAGYNEQFF. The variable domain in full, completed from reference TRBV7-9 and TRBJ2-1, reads DTGVSQNPRHKITKRGQNVTFRCDPISEHNRLYWYRQTLGQGPEFLTYFQNEAQLEKSRLLSDRFSAERPKGSFSTLEIQRTEQGDSAMYLCASRLEGLAGYNEQFFGPGTRLTVL.

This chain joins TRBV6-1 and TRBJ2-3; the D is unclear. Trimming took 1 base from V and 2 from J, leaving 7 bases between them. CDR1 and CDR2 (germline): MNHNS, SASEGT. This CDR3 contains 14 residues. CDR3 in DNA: TGTGCCAGCAGTGAAGGAGACCTCACAGATACGCAGTATTTT. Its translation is CASSEGDLTDTQYF.

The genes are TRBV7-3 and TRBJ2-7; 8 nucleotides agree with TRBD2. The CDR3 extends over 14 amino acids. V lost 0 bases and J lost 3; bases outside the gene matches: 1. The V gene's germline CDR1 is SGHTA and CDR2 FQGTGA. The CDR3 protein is CASSLTGTSYEQYF. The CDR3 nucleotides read TGTGCCAGCAGCTTAACAGGGACTAGCTACGAGCAGTACTTC.

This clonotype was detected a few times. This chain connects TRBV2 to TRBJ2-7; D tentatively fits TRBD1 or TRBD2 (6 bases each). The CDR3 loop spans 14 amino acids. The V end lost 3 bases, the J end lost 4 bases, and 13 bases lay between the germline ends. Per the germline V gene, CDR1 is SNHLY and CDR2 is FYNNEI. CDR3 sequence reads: CASSDEEGGYEQYF. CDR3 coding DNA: TGTGCCAGCAGTGACGAAGAAGGGGGGTACGAGCAGTACTTC.

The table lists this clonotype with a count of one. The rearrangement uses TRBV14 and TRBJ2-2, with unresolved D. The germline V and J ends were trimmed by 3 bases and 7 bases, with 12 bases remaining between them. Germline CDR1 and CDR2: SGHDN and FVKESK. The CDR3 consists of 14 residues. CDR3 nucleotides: TGTGCCAGCAGCCAGGGAATGTACATCGGGGAGCTGTTTTTT. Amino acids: CASSQGMYIGELFF.